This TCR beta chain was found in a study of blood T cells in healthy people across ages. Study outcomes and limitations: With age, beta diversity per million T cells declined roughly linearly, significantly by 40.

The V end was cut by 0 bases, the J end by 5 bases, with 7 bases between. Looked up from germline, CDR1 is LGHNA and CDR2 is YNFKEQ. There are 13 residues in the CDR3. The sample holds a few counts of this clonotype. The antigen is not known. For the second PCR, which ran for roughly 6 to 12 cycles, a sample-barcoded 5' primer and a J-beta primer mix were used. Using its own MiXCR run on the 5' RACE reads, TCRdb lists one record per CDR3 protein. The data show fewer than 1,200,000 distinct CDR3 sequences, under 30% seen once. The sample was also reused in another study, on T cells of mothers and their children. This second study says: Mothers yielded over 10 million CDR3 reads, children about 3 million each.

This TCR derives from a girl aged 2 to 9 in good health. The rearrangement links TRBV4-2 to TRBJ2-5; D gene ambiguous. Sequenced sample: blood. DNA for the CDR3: TGTGCCAGCAGCCAAGACAGGAGCGAGACCCAGTACTTC. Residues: CASSQDRSETQYF.